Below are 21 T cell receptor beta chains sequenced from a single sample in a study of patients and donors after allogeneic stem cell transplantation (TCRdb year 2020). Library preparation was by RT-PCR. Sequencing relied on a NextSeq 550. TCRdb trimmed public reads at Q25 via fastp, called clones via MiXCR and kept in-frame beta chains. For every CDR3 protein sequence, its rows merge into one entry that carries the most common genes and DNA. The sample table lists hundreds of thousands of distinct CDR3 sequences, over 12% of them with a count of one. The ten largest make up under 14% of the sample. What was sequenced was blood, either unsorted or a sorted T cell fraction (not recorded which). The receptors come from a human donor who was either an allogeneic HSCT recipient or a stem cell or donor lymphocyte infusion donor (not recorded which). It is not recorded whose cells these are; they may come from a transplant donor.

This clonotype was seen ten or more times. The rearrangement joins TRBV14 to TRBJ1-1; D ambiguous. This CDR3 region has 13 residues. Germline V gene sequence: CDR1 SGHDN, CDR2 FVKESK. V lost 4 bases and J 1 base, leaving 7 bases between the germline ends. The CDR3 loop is CASSLSQNTEAFF. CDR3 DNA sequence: TGTGCCAGCAGCCTTTCACAGAACACTGAAGCTTTCTTT.

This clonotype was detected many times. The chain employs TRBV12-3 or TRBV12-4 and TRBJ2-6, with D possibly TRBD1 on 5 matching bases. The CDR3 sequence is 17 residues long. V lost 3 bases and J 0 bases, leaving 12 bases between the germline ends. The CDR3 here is CASSFQGAHSGANVLTF. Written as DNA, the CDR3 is TGTGCCAGCAGTTTTCAAGGGGCCCACTCTGGGGCCAACGTCCTGACTTTC.

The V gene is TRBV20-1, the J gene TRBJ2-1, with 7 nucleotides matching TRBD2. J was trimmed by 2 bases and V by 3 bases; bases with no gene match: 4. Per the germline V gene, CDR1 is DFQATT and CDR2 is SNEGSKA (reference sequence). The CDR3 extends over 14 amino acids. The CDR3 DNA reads TGCAGTGCTAGGGGTGGGGGGGCCTACAATGAGCAGTTCTTC. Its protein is CSARGGGAYNEQFF.

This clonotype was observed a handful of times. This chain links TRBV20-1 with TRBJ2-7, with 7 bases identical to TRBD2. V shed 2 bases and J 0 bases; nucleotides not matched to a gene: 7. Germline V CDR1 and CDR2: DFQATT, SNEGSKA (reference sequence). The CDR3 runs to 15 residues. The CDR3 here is CSARSWRGTSYEQYF. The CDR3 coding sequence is TGCAGTGCTAGAAGTTGGCGGGGGACCTCCTACGAGCAGTACTTC.

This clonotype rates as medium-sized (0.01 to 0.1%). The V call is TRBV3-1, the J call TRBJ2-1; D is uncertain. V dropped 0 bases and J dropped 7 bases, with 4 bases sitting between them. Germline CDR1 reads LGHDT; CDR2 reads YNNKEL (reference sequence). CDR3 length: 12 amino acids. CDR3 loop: CASSQERNEQFF. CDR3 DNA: TGTGCCAGCAGCCAAGAGAGGAATGAGCAGTTCTTC.

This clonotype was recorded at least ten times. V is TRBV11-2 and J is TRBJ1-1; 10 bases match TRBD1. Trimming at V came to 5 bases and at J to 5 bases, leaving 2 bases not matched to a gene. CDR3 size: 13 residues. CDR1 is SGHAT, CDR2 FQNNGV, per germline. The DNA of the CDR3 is TGTGCCAGCAGCCGGGACAGGGGAACTGAAGCTTTCTTT. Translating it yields CASSRDRGTEAFF. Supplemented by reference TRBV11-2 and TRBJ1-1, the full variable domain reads EAGVAQSPRYKIIEKRQSVAFWCNPISGHATLYWYQQILGQGPKLLIQFQNNGVVDDSQLPKDRFSAERLKGVDSTLKIQPAKLEDSAVYLCASSRDRGTEAFFGQGTRLTVV.

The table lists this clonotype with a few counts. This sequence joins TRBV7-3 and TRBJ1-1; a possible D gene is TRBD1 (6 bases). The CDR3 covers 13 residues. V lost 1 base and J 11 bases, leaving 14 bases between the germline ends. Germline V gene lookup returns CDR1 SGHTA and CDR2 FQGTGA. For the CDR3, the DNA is TGTGCCAGCAGCTTAATAACGGGGGGCGAGGCTTTCTTT. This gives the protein CASSLITGGEAFF.

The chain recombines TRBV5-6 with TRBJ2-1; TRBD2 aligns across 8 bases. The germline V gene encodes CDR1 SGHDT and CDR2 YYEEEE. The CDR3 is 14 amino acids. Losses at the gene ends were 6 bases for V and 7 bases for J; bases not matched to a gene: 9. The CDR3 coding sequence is TGTGCCAGCACCCCGGGACTAGTGGTGAATGAGCAGTTCTTC. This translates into CASTPGLVVNEQFF.

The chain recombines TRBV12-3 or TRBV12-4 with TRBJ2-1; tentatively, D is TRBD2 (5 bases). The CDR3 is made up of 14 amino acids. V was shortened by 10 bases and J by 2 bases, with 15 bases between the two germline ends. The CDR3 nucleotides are TGTGCCACCGCGAGGGCTACCACCTACAATGAGCAGTTCTTC. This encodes CATARATTYNEQFF.

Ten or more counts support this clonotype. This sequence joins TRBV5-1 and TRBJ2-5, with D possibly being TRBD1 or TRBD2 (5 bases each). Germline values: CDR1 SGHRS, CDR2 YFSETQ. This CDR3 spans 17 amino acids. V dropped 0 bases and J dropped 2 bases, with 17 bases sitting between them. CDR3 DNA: TGCGCCAGCAGCTTGGCCGGTCGGGGCTCTCGGCAAGAGACCCAGTACTTC. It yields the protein CASSLAGRGSRQETQYF.

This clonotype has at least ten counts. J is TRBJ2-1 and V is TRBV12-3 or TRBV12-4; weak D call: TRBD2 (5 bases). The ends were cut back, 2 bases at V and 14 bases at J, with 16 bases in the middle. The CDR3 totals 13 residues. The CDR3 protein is CASSLNGILVEFF. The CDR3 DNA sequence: TGTGCCAGCAGTTTAAACGGGATCCTGGTTGAGTTCTTC.

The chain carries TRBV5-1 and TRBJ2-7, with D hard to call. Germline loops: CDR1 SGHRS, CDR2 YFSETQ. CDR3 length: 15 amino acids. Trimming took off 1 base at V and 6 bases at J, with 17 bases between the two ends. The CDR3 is CASSLSSPDLGEQYF. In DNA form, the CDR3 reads TGCGCCAGCAGCTTGTCGTCGCCTGACTTGGGCGAGCAGTACTTC.

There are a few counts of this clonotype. DNA of the CDR3: TGCAGCGTTGAAGATGGTGGAAACACCATATATTTT. Protein sequence: CSVEDGGNTIYF. The chain recombines TRBV29-1 with TRBJ1-3; no clear D. Germline V gene sequence: CDR1 SQVTM, CDR2 ANQGSEA. Trimming pared 0 bases from V and 3 bases from J, leaving 3 bases between. This CDR3 spans 12 amino acids.

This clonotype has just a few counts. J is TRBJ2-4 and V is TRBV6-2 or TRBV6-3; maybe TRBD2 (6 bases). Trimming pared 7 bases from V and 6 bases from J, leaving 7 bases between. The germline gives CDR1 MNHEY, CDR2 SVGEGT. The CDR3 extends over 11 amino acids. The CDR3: CASKGLNIQYF. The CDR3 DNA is TGTGCCAGCAAGGGACTAAACATTCAGTACTTC.

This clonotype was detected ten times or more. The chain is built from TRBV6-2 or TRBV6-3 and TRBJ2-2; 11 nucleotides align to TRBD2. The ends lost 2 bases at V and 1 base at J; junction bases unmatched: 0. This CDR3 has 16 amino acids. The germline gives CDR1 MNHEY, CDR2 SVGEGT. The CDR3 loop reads CASSYGTSGNTGELFF. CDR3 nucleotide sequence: TGTGCCAGCAGTTACGGGACTAGCGGGAACACCGGGGAGCTGTTTTTT.

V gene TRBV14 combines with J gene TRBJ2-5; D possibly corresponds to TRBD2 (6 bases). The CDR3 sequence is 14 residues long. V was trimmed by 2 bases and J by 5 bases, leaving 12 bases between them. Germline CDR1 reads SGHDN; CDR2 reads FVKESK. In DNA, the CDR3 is TGTGCCAGCAGCCAACTTGTTGGGGGGGAGACCCAGTACTTC. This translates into CASSQLVGGETQYF. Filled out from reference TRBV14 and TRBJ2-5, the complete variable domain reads EAGVTQFPSHSVIEKGQTVTLRCDPISGHDNLYWYRRVMGKEIKFLLHFVKESKQDESGMPNNRFLAERTGGTYSTLKVQPAELEDSGVYFCASSQLVGGETQYFGPGTRLLVL.

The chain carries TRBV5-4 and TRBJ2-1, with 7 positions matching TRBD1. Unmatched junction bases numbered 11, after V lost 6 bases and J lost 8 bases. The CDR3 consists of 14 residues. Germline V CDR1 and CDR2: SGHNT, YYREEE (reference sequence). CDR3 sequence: CASTRQGGLHEQFF. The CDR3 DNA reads TGTGCCAGCACAAGACAGGGCGGCTTGCATGAGCAGTTCTTC.

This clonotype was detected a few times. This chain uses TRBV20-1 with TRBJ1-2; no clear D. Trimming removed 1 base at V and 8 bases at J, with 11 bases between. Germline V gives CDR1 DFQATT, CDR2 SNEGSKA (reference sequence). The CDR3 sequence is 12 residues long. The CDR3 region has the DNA TGCAGTGCTAGAGTAGGGAATAGCGGCTACACCTTC. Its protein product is CSARVGNSGYTF.

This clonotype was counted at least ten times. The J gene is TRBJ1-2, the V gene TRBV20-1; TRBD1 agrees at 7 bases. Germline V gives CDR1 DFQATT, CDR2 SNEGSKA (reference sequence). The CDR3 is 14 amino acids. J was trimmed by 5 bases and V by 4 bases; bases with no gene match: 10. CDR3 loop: CSAIAIQGLYGYTF. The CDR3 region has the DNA TGCAGTGCTATCGCAATACAGGGGCTATATGGCTACACCTTC.

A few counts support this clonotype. The DNA for the CDR3 is TGTGCCAGCAGTTTGGACGGAACTAACTATGGCTACACCTTC. Its protein product is CASSLDGTNYGYTF. J is TRBJ1-2 and V is TRBV12-3 or TRBV12-4; no clear D gene. Deletions cut 3 bases from V and 0 bases from J, with 8 bases between. The CDR3 has 14 amino acids.

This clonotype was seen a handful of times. CDR3: CATLGQEDYGYTF. The CDR3 coding sequence is TGTGCCACGTTAGGACAGGAGGACTATGGCTACACCTTC. The chain couples TRBV6-1 to TRBJ1-2; 7 nucleotides line up with TRBD1. Germline lookup yields CDR1 MNHNS and CDR2 SASEGT. The V gene end was trimmed by 10 bases and the J gene end by 3 bases; junction bases not matched to a gene: 8. This CDR3 contains 13 residues.